A single sample is the source of the 7 T cell receptor beta chains below, sequenced in a study of cytomegalovirus exposure and HLA in healthy donors. 13 Jbeta primers and 60 Vbeta primers were used for the PCR. Assay: immunoSEQ multiplex PCR; the TCRdb copy retains only in-frame clones and omits some. The table shows roughly 170,000 clones, with more than 65% occurring only once. Sample: PBMCs. Source of these receptors: a girl under 10 years old in good health and CMV-seropositive.

This chain joins TRBV30 and TRBJ1-5, with 9 positions matching TRBD1. The germline V gene encodes CDR1 GTSNPN and CDR2 SVGIG (reference sequence). V dropped 1 base and J dropped 8; count of bases not matched to a gene: 6. The CDR3 has 14 residues. The CDR3 here is CAWSATGGAEPQHF. For the CDR3, the DNA is TGTGCCTGGAGTGCGACAGGGGGAGCGGAGCCCCAGCATTTT.

The CDR3 DNA reads as TGTGCCTGGCTGGGACTAGCGGGGGGTCAGGCTAGAACAGATACGCAGTATTTT. It yields the protein CAWLGLAGGQARTDTQYF. This sequence joins TRBV30 and TRBJ2-3; 15 bases align to TRBD2. V gave up 5 bases and J gave up 3 bases; unmatched junction bases: 12. The length of the CDR3 is 18 residues. Germline CDR1 GTSNPN, CDR2 SVGIG (reference sequence).

V is TRBV19 and J is TRBJ2-2; 12 bases are a match to TRBD2. Germline V CDR1 and CDR2: LNHDA, SQIVND (reference sequence). The length of the CDR3 is 15 residues. Unmatched junction bases numbered 10, after V lost 9 bases and J lost 8 bases. As DNA, the CDR3 is TGTGCCAGCTTGTCGACTAGCGGGAGTGTAGGGGAGCTGTTTTTT. Its protein product is CASLSTSGSVGELFF.

This chain connects TRBV28 to TRBJ2-3; possibly TRBD2 for D (6 bases). Per germline, CDR1 MDHEN and CDR2 SYDVKM. There are 19 residues in the CDR3. The V gene lost 0 bases and the J gene lost 5 bases, with 24 bases spanning the gap. CDR3 residues: CASSLCLREAWVWRDTQYF. DNA of the CDR3: TGTGCCAGCAGTTTATGCCTCAGGGAGGCATGGGTCTGGCGAGATACGCAGTATTTT.

This chain joins TRBV28 and TRBJ2-7, with 11 bases that match TRBD2. CDR1 MDHEN and CDR2 SYDVKM come from the germline V gene. V lost 11 bases, J lost 3 bases, and 9 bases stayed unmatched. This CDR3 comprises 14 residues. The CDR3 spells CASTPLAGDYEQYF. In DNA, the CDR3 is TGTGCCTCCACCCCACTAGCGGGAGACTACGAGCAGTACTTC.

This clone was seen once. This chain links TRBV11-3 with TRBJ2-1; 13 bases map to TRBD2. The germline V gene has CDR1 SGHNT and CDR2 YENEEA. The length of the CDR3 is 18 residues. The ends lost 3 bases at V and 5 bases at J; junction bases unmatched: 10. The CDR3 sequence is CASSFGTSGNRNDNEQFF. In DNA form, the CDR3 reads TGTGCCAGCAGCTTCGGGACTAGCGGGAACAGGAATGACAATGAGCAGTTCTTC.

This clone is a singleton in its sample. The V and J genes are TRBV6-1 and TRBJ1-1; TRBD1 matches 7 bases. The germline V gene encodes CDR1 MNHNS and CDR2 SASEGT. This CDR3 comprises 14 residues. The J segment lost 8 bases and the V segment lost 5 bases, leaving 11 bases of the junction unmatched. CDR3 protein: CASSPVQGLGEAFF. Written as DNA, the CDR3 is TGTGCCAGCAGTCCCGTACAGGGGCTCGGGGAAGCTTTCTTT.